The clone carrying this TCR beta chain showed up many times. These data belong to a study of CD8 T cells in ankylosing spondylitis. CDR1 and CDR2 (germline): DFQATT, SNEGSKA (reference sequence). V lost 5 bases and J 2 bases, leaving 8 bases between the germline ends. The CDR3 contains 12 residues. It was by quantitative 5'-RACE with molecular barcodes that TCR beta libraries were made. MiXCR was run by TCRdb on the 5' RACE reads, yielding one entry per CDR3 protein. The sample carries just over 300,000 distinct CDR3 sequences, roughly 20% recorded once. The chain joins TRBV20-1 to TRBJ2-3; no definite D call. This TCR was recovered from a female donor with ankylosing spondylitis or in good health (not recorded which). Sequencing was done on a sample of blood, either unsorted or a sorted T cell fraction (not recorded which). The CDR3 loop reads CSALSSTDTQYF. In nucleotides, the CDR3 is TGCAGTGCTCTCTCGTCCACAGATACGCAGTATTTT.